This T cell receptor beta chain was profiled in a study of T cells in Graves' hyperthyroidism and ophthalmopathy. Each diagnosis was grounded in clinical symptoms, serum thyroxine and TRAb, thyroid ultrasound, and orbital computed tomography. This CDR3 spans 14 amino acids. CDR1 is MGHRA, CDR2 YSYEKL, per germline. The ends were cut back, 1 base at V and 6 bases at J, with 10 bases in the middle. Amplification of TCR beta CDR3 regions used RNA as the template. The HTBI primer set served for first-round RT-PCR of the TCR CDR3. TCRdb reanalysed the multiplex PCR reads using MiXCR and keeps one entry per CDR3 protein. This table has just under 750,000 distinct CDR3 sequences, roughly a third appearing once. Study results and limitations: A median about 6 months before onset, the model predicted ophthalmopathy. A 13 V-J signature model discriminated ophthalmopathy versus stable hyperthyroidism.

The table lists this clonotype with a few counts. Its antigen remains unknown. Sequencing was performed on blood. The chain recombines TRBV4-1 with TRBJ1-5; D is undetermined. The sequence derives from a middle-aged woman with Graves' hyperthyroidism. CDR3 sequence reads: CASSQVLGSQPQHF. DNA of the CDR3: TGCGCCAGCAGCCAAGTATTGGGGAGTCAGCCCCAGCATTTT.